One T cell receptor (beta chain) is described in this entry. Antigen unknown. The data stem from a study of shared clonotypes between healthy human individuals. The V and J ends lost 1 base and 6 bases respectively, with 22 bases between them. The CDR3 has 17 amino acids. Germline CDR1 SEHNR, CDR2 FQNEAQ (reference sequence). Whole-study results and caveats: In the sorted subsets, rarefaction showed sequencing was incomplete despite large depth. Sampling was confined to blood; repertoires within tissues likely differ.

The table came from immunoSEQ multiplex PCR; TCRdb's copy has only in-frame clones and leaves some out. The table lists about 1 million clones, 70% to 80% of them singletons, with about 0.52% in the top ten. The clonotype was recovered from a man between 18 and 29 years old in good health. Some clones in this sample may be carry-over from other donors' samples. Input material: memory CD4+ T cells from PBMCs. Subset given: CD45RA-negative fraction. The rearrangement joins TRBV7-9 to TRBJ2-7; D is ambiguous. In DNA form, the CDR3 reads TGTGCCAGCAGCTTAGGTACCTCGGGCTTCTCGAGAGGCGAGCAGTACTTC. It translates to CASSLGTSGFSRGEQYF.